This passage covers 9 T cell receptor beta chains from one sample sequenced in a study of CD8 T cells in Susac syndrome. Random hexamers served to reverse transcribe roughly 0.45 to 1 ug RNA. TCRdb independently ran MiXCR on the immunoSEQ multiplex PCR reads; one entry per CDR3 protein. The profile shows roughly 140,000 distinct CDR3 sequences, over 85% of them singletons. Sequencing input: CD8+ T cells from PBMCs. The receptors originated from a human donor in good health.

The CDR3 here is CASSPLGRPTDTQYF. The CDR3 DNA is TGTGCCAGCAGCCCCTTGGGGAGGCCCACAGATACGCAGTATTTT. The V call is TRBV7-9, the J call TRBJ2-3; weak D call: TRBD2 (6 bases). The CDR3 sequence is 15 residues long. With 5 bases removed from V and 2 bases from J, the gap between germline ends came to 14 bases. Per germline, CDR1 SEHNR and CDR2 FQNEAQ (reference sequence).

J is TRBJ2-7 and V is TRBV4-2; D gene unclear. This CDR3 has 14 amino acids. The germline V gene has CDR1 LGHNA and CDR2 YNFKEQ. V was trimmed by 1 base and J by 0 bases, leaving 7 bases between them. In DNA form, the CDR3 reads TGTGCCAGCAGCCAAGGATTCCCCTCCTACGAGCAGTACTTC. Its protein is CASSQGFPSYEQYF.

The CDR3 DNA reads TGCAGTGCTAAGCCTTACAGGGTATTCTACAATGAGCAGTTCTTC. Amino acids: CSAKPYRVFYNEQFF. V and J are TRBV20-1 and TRBJ2-1; D possibly corresponds to TRBD1 (6 bases). V was pared by 4 bases and J by 3 bases, with 16 bases between. The CDR3 runs to 15 residues. Germline V CDR1 and CDR2: DFQATT, SNEGSKA (reference sequence).

CDR3 protein: CASSPEEGWYYGYTF. Here the CDR3 DNA reads TGTGCCAGCAGCCCAGAGGAGGGTTGGTACTATGGCTACACCTTC. The chain is built from TRBV9 and TRBJ1-2; D is unresolved. Trimming took 4 bases from V and 3 from J, leaving 16 bases between them. The CDR3 contains 15 residues. The germline V gene encodes CDR1 SGDLS and CDR2 YYNGEE.

The gene calls are TRBV4-2 and TRBJ2-3; D is unresolved. This CDR3 has 14 amino acids. The germline CDR1 and CDR2 sequences are LGHNA and YNFKEQ. Trimming stripped 1 base from V and 0 bases from J, with 5 bases between. In DNA form, the CDR3 reads TGTGCCAGCAGCCAAGGATCTAGCACAGATACGCAGTATTTT. Encoded protein: CASSQGSSTDTQYF.

The J gene is TRBJ1-2, the V gene TRBV5-6; D is possibly TRBD1 (5 bases). Germline lookup yields CDR1 SGHDT and CDR2 YYEEEE. Trimming pared 3 bases from V and 4 bases from J, leaving 7 bases between. This CDR3 region has 12 residues. The chain's CDR3 is CASSSGSYGYTF. Written as DNA, the CDR3 is TGTGCCAGCAGCTCAGGGAGCTATGGCTACACCTTC.

The chain joins TRBV6-5 to TRBJ2-2, with D perhaps assigned TRBD1 or TRBD2 (5 bases each). Per germline, CDR1 MNHEY and CDR2 SVGAGI. Deletions cut 5 bases from V and 6 bases from J, with 10 bases between. The CDR3 totals 13 residues. CDR3 DNA: TGTGCCAGCAGTCCCCCGGGACCCGGGGAGCTGTTTTTT. Translating gives CASSPPGPGELFF.

The chain carries TRBV20-1 and TRBJ2-7; 13 bases agree with TRBD2. The germline V gene has CDR1 DFQATT and CDR2 SNEGSKA (reference sequence). With 6 bases clipped from V and 7 bases from J, the junction kept 9 bases outside the gene matches. The CDR3 consists of 14 residues. CDR3 amino acids: CSAEGWTSGSEQYF. CDR3 DNA: TGCAGTGCAGAAGGCTGGACTAGCGGGAGTGAGCAGTACTTC.

This sequence joins TRBV3-1 and TRBJ2-7; perhaps TRBD1 as D (6 bases). Germline values: CDR1 LGHDT, CDR2 YNNKEL (reference sequence). The V end lost 4 bases, the J end lost 3 bases, and 16 bases lay between the germline ends. This CDR3 is built from 15 residues. The CDR3 region has the DNA TGTGCCAGCAGCCCAGACCCGCTGGGACACTACGAGCAGTACTTC. Its translation is CASSPDPLGHYEQYF.